This T cell receptor (beta chain) was recovered during a study of monozygotic twins with inflammatory bowel disease (dated by TCRdb to between 2018 and 2021). Turning to the overall study: A total of approximately 28 monozygotic twin pairs were included in the full study, comprising nine German pairs (four IBD-concordant, five IBD-discordant) and 19 IBD-discordant Danish pairs. Each individual had, on average, about 151 000 unique TCRalpha sequences and 181 000 unique TCRbeta sequences available for analysis. The search for disease-associated traits relied mainly on comparing IBD patients with their genetically identical healthy co-twins within discordant pairs. Broader findings and caveats from the paper: No single strong signal or clonotype linked to IBD turned up in the results, so the idea that one exists was not supported. No difference in repertoire similarity was observed between concordant and discordant twins, possibly owing to limited statistical power. TCRbeta repertoire diversity, by inverse Simpson index, was decreased in IBD patients compared with their healthy co-twins. The analysis was unable to tell apart different T cell subtypes. Differing immunosuppressive treatments among patients may have added background noise and inter-individual variability to the repertoires. IBD patients shared fewer clonotypes with other individuals than healthy twins did, most markedly in patients showing signs of disease activity.

To prepare the library, 5' RACE was applied. For each TCR library, roughly 3,600 ng of total RNA was used. For each sample, cDNA synthesis was carried out in eight separate reactions using SMARTScribe reverse transcriptase. Unique molecular identifiers containing a 6-nucleotide sample barcode were introduced through template switching during cDNA synthesis. TCRalpha and TCRbeta cDNA was amplified by two nested PCRs of 16 and 9 cycles, with bead purification after each PCR. Before amplification, the cDNA was treated with uracil DNA-glycosylase and purified using the QIAquick PCR purification kit. The second PCR was the step at which Illumina TruSeq-compatible adapters and sample-specific barcodes were added. TapeStation and Qubit were used to check library quality and concentration, and around 5.3 ng of each library was pooled. Pooled libraries were sequenced on an Illumina HiSeq2500 single-index Rapid Run with 2 x 100 bp reads and custom sequencing primers. As for how the authors treated the data: PCR and sequencing errors were corrected by UMI-based consensus assembly using MiGEC version 1.2.6. MiXCR version 2.1.1 was used for V(D)J alignment, clonotype assembly and CDR3 extraction. To normalise gene usage, clonotype sharing and MAIT/NKT TCR abundance, the top 1000, 10 000 and 20 000 clonotypes in each sample were analysed. Diversity was computed as the inverse Simpson index with the vegan R package after downsampling to 27 000 UMIs. Paired Mann-Whitney U tests were applied to discordant twin pairs, and Benjamini-Hochberg correction was used for multiple testing. TCRdb reprocessed the reads; each CDR3 protein sequence makes one entry, and DNA is unavailable. The V and J calls follow TCRdb's processing rather than the paper's. Per the sample table, the count is around 450,000 distinct CDR3 sequences. About 2.6% of the sample is taken by the ten largest.

On this clonotype itself: It lacks a known antigen.

From each donor, a roughly 2.5 ml peripheral blood sample was collected into PAXgene tubes and stored at -80 degrees C. Total RNA was isolated from whole blood with the PAXgene blood miRNA kit on an automated QIAcube, without T cell sorting. Peripheral blood from monozygotic twin pairs who were concordant or discordant for inflammatory bowel disease underwent deep TCRalpha and TCRbeta repertoire profiling using unique molecular barcoding. Smoking habits were recorded for all twin pairs, and each individual was classified as a current, former or never smoker. The germline V gene sets CDR1 to SGHTA and CDR2 to FQGTGA. The CDR3 covers 15 residues, taking in both the cysteine and the phenylalanine. No DNA is given.

This clonotype was sampled from a human donor with ulcerative colitis or Crohn's disease, or a healthy co-twin of an affected twin (not recorded which). Sequencing was done on a sample of blood. This chain joins TRBV7-3 to TRBJ1-2; without DNA, the TCRdb call of TRBD1 cannot be checked. CDR3 loop: CASSLGRGGNYGYTF.